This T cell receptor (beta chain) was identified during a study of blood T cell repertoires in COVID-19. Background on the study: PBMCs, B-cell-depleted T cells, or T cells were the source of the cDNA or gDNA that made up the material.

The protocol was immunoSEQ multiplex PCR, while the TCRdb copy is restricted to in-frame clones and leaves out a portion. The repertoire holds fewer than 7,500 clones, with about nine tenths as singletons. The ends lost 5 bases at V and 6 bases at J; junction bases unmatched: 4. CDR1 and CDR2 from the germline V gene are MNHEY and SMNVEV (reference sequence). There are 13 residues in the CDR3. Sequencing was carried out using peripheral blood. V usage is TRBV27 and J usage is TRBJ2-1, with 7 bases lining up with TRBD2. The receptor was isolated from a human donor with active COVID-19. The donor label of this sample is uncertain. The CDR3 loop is CASSVTGGNEQFF. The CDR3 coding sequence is TGTGCCAGCAGTGTGACGGGGGGCAATGAGCAGTTCTTC.